This is a list of T cell receptor beta chains from one sample in a study of T-cell memory formation after mild COVID-19. TCRdb itself ran the 5' RACE reads through MiXCR, one entry per CDR3 protein. The sample lists approximately 560,000 distinct CDR3 sequences; roughly 17% were seen once. Sequencing was carried out using PBMCs or a T cell subset sorted from them (not recorded which). The receptors stem from an adult woman who had mild COVID-19 (a few samples of this study predate the infection). Cell type and time point are not known. Each CDR3 is given without its conserved first and last residue. D genes are given only for firm matches. Not every row has a clone size; where given, it reads once, few, many or a size class.

CDR3 protein: ASSPERDHYEQY
clone size: few
D gene: NA
V gene: TRBV4-2

CDR3 protein: ATSDGKQGQVYGYT
clone size: NA
D gene: TRBD1
V gene: TRBV24-1

CDR3 protein: ASSPGEIDEQF
clone size: NA
D gene: NA
V gene: TRBV18

CDR3 protein: ASSFPFPTGELF
clone size: few
D gene: NA
V gene: TRBV7-9

CDR3 protein: ASSQDQRRETQY
clone size: few
D gene: NA
V gene: TRBV4-3

CDR3 protein: ASSVVSGWTGELF
clone size: NA
D gene: NA
V gene: TRBV9

CDR3 protein: ASSLESASDHLAYEQY
clone size: NA
D gene: NA
V gene: TRBV7-6

CDR3 protein: ATSDWGAGGPSTDTQY
clone size: few
D gene: TRBD2
V gene: TRBV24-1

CDR3 protein: SATRRGLRETQY
clone size: NA
D gene: NA
V gene: TRBV20-1

CDR3 protein: ASSWQLGNTEAF
clone size: few
D gene: NA
V gene: TRBV5-1

CDR3 protein: ASSYLYLNSYNEQF
clone size: few
D gene: NA
V gene: TRBV6-2/TRBV6-3

CDR3 protein: ASSTTAPYEQY
clone size: NA
D gene: NA
V gene: TRBV5-6

CDR3 protein: ASSQGGAAFSPLH
clone size: NA
D gene: NA
V gene: TRBV4-1

CDR3 protein: ASSTTGRTGELF
clone size: few
D gene: NA
V gene: TRBV12-3/TRBV12-4

CDR3 protein: ASRRSEIEAF
clone size: few
D gene: NA
V gene: TRBV7-9

CDR3 protein: SAGYLNEQF
clone size: few
D gene: NA
V gene: TRBV20-1

CDR3 protein: ASSRGQEGYGYT
clone size: few
D gene: NA
V gene: TRBV5-8

CDR3 protein: ASSTTSGGSGNNEQF
clone size: few
D gene: TRBD2
V gene: TRBV14

CDR3 protein: ASSLYPGANEQF
clone size: NA
D gene: NA
V gene: TRBV5-1

CDR3 protein: ASSLISGWTEAF
clone size: NA
D gene: NA
V gene: TRBV7-9

CDR3 protein: SASPGEVTQY
clone size: NA
D gene: NA
V gene: TRBV20-1

CDR3 protein: ASSLAGTESTGELF
clone size: few
D gene: TRBD1
V gene: TRBV13

CDR3 protein: ASSQVSYEQY
clone size: many
D gene: NA
V gene: TRBV3-1

CDR3 protein: SARVGAYSNQPQH
clone size: NA
D gene: NA
V gene: TRBV20-1

CDR3 protein: ATSGPGRWDEQF
clone size: many
D gene: NA
V gene: TRBV24-1

CDR3 protein: ASSQDYAGTNYGYT
clone size: NA
D gene: NA
V gene: TRBV4-2

CDR3 protein: ATSSRWGNEQF
clone size: few
D gene: NA
V gene: TRBV15

CDR3 protein: ASSYPSWAGIYEQY
clone size: NA
D gene: NA
V gene: TRBV6-2/TRBV6-3

CDR3 protein: ATSDSGPSGLAGYEQF
clone size: few
D gene: TRBD2
V gene: TRBV24-1

CDR3 protein: ASSVSHQETQY
clone size: NA
D gene: NA
V gene: TRBV9

CDR3 protein: ASSTGEEAF
clone size: NA
D gene: TRBD1
V gene: TRBV12-3/TRBV12-4

CDR3 protein: ASSPPSENTEAF
clone size: few
D gene: NA
V gene: TRBV4-1

CDR3 protein: ASSQDRLAGNTGELF
clone size: few
D gene: TRBD2
V gene: TRBV4-1

CDR3 protein: ASSTSGSQPDTQY
clone size: few
D gene: TRBD2
V gene: TRBV7-6

CDR3 protein: ASSHRTAMNTEAF
clone size: many
D gene: NA
V gene: TRBV14

CDR3 protein: SVDPPVRSQGYT
clone size: few
D gene: NA
V gene: TRBV29-1

CDR3 protein: ASSLGAGFNRAF
clone size: few
D gene: NA
V gene: TRBV5-6

CDR3 protein: ASSIATGSRPPLH
clone size: few
D gene: NA
V gene: TRBV19

CDR3 protein: ASSAGQSNTGELF
clone size: NA
D gene: NA
V gene: TRBV14

CDR3 protein: ASSFWADDGYT
clone size: few
D gene: NA
V gene: TRBV12-3/TRBV12-4